The following is a T cell receptor (beta chain) sequence with its context. There is no known antigen for this receptor. Nothing much larger sits one base from this clone, and base qualities are not available. The immunoSEQ Assay, a bias-controlled multiplex PCR, was used to amplify TCRbeta CDR3 regions from genomic DNA. Per the authors' processing: Nucleated cell counts per sample were estimated from amplification of reference gene primers within the assay. To quantify the absolute abundance of each unique TCRbeta CDR3 rearrangement, sequence reads were collapsed and filtered. For each sample, productive Simpson clonality was calculated as the square root of Simpson's diversity index across productive rearrangements. In its TCRdb copy, this immuneACCESS table keeps in-frame sequences only and misses some clones. Where compared with another copy, unresolved V genes explain less than half of these, and the others have no known cause. That table is the source of V, J and clone size, and D and trimming were worked out from the DNA. The sample table contains 100,000 or so clones; only one count was recorded for 81% of them. The ten largest account for more than 10% of the sample.

These data are taken from a study of blood T cell repertoires in COVID-19 (dated by TCRdb to 2018 to 2020). About the study as a whole: Samples covering the acute and convalescent phases of COVID-19 were provided by collaborators in the United States, Italy and Spain. The material from the prospective study consisted of cDNA or gDNA derived from T cells, B-cell-depleted T cells, or PBMCs. Deeply sampled blood TCRbeta repertoires from subjects exposed to, actively infected with, or recovered from COVID-19 were included in the dataset. The repertoires were released in a freely available public database meant as a resource for research on the immune response to SARS-CoV-2. The samples were drawn from two sources: the first 160 participants of the ongoing ImmuneRACE study, and 1,000 to 1,500 subjects contributed by 6 global collaborators. Sample metadata almost always included a de-identified subject ID, COVID-19 status, age in years and sex. Where available, HLA class I and class II types were obtained from metadata supplied by the sample provider rather than from assay-based typing.

Collaborating institutions collected whole blood in K2EDTA tubes following their own protocols. For TCRbeta analysis, collaborators shipped samples as frozen whole blood, isolated PBMCs, or DNA extracted from either of those sample types. Overall study results and their limits: The amount of clinical and demographic metadata varied by source and participant and was provided uncurated.

The germline V and J ends show losses of 3 bases and 4 bases respectively, and no gene match explains 3 bases of the junction. The CDR3, cysteine through phenylalanine, is 13 amino acids long. Only the CDR3 DNA is retained, 39 bases long and in frame from the first base. CDR1 and CDR2, per the germline V gene (reference sequence), are MNHEY and SMNVEV. This TCR was recovered from a human donor in a cohort sampled during active COVID-19. Sequencing input: peripheral blood. The chain was built from TRBV27 and TRBJ2-7; 7 bases in between match TRBD2. The CDR3 in this case is CASSFAGEYEQYF. The nucleotide sequence reads as follows: TGTGCCAGCAGTTTTGCGGGGGAGTACGAGCAGTACTTC.